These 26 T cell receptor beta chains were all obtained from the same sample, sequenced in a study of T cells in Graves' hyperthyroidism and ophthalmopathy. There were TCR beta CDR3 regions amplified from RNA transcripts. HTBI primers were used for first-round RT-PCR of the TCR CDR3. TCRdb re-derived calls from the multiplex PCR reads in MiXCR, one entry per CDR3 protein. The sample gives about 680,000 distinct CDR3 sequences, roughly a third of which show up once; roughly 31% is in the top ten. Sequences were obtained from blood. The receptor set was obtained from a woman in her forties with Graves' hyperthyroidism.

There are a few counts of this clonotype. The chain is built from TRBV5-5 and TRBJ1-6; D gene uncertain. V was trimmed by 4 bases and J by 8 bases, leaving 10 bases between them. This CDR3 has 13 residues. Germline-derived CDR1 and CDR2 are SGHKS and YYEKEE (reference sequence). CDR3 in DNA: TGTGCCAGCAGCCCCCACAAGGATTCACCCCTCCACTTT. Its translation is CASSPHKDSPLHF. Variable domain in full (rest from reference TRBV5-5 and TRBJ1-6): DAGVTQSPTHLIKTRGQQVTLRCSPISGHKSVSWYQQVLGQGPQFIFQYYEKEERGRGNFPDRFSARQFPNYSSELNVNALLLGDSALYLCASSPHKDSPLHFGNGTRLTVT.

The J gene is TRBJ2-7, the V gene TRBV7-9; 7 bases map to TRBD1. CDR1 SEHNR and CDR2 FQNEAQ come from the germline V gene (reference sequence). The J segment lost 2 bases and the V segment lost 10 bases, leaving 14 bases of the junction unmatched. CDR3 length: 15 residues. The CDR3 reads CANNRVPGTAYEQYF. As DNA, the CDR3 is TGTGCCAACAACAGGGTCCCCGGGACAGCCTACGAGCAGTACTTC.

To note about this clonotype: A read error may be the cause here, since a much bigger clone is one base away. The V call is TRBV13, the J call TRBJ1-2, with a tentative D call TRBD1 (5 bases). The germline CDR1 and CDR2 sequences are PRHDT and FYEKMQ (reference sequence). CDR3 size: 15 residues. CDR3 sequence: CVSSLGLGGSYGYTF. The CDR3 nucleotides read TGTGTCAGCAGCTTAGGCCTGGGGGGAAGCTATGGCTACACCTTC.

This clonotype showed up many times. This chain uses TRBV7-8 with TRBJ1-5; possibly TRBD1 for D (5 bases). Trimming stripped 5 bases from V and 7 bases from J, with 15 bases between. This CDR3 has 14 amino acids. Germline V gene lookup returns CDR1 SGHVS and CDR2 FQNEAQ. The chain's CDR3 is CASSPRDRSQPQHF. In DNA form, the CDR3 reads TGTGCCAGCAGCCCGCGGGACCGGAGCCAGCCCCAGCATTTT.

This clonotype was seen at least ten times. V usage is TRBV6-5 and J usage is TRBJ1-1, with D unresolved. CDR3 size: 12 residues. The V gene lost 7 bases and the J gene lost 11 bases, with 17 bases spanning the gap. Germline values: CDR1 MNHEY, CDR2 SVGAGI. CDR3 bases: TGTGCCAGCACCGACACTTCGCGGATGGCTTTCTTT. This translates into CASTDTSRMAFF.

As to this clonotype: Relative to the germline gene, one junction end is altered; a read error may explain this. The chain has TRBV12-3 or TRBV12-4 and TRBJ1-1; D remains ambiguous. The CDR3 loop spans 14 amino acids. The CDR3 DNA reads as TGTGCCAGCAGTTTTACAGACTTGAACACTGAAGCTTCCTTT. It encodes CASSFTDLNTEASF.

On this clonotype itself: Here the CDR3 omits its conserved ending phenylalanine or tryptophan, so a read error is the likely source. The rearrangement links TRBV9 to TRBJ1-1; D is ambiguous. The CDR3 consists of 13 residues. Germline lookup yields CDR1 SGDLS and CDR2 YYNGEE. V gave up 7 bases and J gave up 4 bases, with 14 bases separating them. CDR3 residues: CASSRAWGTEAFL. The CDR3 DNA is TGTGCCAGCTCTCGGGCTTGGGGCACTGAAGCTTTCCTT.

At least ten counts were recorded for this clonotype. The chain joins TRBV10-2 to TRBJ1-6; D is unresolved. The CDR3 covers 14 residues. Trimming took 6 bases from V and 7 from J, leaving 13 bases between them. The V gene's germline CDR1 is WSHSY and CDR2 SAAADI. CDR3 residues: CASRYNAGNSPLHF. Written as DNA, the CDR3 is TGCGCCAGCAGGTACAATGCCGGCAATTCACCCCTCCACTTT.

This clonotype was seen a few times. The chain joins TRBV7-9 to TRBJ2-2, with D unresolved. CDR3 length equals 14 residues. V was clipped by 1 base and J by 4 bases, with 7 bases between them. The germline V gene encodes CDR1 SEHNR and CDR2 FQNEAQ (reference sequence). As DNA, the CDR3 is TGTGCCAGCAGCTTAGTTCCGGGCACCGGGGAGCTGTTTTTT. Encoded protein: CASSLVPGTGELFF.

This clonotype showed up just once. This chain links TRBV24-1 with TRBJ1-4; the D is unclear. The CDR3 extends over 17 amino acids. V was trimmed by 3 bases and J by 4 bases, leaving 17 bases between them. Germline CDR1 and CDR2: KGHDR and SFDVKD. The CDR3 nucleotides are TGTGCCACCAGTGATGGAGGGAACACTGAGGGTAATGAAAAACTGTTTTTT. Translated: CATSDGGNTEGNEKLFF.

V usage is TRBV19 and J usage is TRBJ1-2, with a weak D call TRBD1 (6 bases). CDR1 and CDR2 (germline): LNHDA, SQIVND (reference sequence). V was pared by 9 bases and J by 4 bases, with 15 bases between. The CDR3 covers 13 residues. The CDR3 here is CASVSGGAYGYTF. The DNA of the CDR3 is TGTGCCAGCGTTTCCGGGGGGGCCTATGGCTACACCTTC.

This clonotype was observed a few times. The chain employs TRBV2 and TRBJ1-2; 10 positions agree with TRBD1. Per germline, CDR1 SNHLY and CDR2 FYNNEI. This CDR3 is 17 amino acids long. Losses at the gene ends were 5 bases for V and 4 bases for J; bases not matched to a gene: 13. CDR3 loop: CASSLLRTGGFIYGYTF. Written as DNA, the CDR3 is TGTGCCAGCAGTCTACTCCGGACAGGGGGATTCATCTATGGCTACACCTTC.

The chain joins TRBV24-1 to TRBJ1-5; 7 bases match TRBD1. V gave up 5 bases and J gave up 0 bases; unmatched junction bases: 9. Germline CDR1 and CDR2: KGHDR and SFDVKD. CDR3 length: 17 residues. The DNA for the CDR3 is TGTGCCACCAGTGGAAGAAGGGGACAGAGTAGCAATCAGCCCCAGCATTTT. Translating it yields CATSGRRGQSSNQPQHF.

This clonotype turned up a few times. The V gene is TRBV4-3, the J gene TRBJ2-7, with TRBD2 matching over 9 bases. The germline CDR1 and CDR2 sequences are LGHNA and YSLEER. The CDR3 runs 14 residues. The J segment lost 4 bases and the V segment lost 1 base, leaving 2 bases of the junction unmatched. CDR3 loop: CASSQATSGYEQYF. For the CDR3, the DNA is TGCGCCAGCAGCCAAGCTACTAGCGGGTACGAGCAGTACTTC.

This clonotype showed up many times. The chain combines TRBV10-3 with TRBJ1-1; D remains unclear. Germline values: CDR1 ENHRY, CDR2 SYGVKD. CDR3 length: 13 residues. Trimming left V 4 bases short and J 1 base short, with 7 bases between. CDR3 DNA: TGTGCCATCAGTGCCCAGAGGAACACTGAAGCTTTCTTT. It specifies CAISAQRNTEAFF.

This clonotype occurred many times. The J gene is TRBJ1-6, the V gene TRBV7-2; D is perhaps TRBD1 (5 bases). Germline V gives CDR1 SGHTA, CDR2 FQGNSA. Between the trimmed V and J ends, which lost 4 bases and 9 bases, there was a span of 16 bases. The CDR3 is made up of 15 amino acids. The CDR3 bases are TGTGCCAGCAGCTCGGGGCCCGGGGGAGTTTCACCCCTCCACTTT. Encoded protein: CASSSGPGGVSPLHF.

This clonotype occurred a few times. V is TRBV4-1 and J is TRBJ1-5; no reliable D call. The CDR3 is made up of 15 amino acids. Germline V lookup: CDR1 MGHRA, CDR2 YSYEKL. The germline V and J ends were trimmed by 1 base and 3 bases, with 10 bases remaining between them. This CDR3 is CASSQGIFFNQPQHF. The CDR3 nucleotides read TGCGCCAGCAGCCAAGGGATCTTCTTCAATCAGCCCCAGCATTTT.

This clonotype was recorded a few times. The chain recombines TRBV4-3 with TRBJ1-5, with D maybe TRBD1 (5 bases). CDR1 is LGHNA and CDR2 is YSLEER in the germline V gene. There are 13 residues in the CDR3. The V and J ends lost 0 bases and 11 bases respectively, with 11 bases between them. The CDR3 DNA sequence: TGCGCCAGCAGCCAAGATGGGGCCCAGGCCCAGCATTTT. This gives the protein CASSQDGAQAQHF.

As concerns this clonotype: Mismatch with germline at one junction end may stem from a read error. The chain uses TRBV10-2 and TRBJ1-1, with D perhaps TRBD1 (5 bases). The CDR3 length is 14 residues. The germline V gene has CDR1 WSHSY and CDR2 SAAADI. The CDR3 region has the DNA TGTGCCAGCAGTTACTCGGAGGGGACCACTGAAGCTTTCTTT. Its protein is CASSYSEGTTEAFF.

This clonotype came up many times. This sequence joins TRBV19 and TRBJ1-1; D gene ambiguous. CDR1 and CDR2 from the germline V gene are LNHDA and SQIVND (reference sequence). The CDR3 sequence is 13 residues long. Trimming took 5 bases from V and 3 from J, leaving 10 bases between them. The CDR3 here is CASSPTQDTEAFF. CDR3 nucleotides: TGTGCCAGTAGTCCCACCCAGGACACTGAAGCTTTCTTT.

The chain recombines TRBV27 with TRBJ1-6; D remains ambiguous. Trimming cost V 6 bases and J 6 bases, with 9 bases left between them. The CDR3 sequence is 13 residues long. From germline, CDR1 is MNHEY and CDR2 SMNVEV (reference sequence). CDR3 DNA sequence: TGTGCCAGCAGGCTGCCTGGTAATTCACCCCTCCACTTT. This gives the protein CASRLPGNSPLHF.

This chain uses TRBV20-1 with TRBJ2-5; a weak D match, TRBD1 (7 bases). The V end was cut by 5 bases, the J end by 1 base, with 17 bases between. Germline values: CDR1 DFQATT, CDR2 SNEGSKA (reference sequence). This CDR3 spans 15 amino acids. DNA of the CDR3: TGCAGTGCTGGCCGACGGGGGACAGTCCAAGAGACCCAGTACTTC. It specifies CSAGRRGTVQETQYF.

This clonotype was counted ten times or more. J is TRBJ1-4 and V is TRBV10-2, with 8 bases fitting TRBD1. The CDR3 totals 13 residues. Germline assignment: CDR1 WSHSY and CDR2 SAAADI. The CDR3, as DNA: TGCGCAGCACGGGCAGGGGGCATGGAAAAACTGTTTTTT. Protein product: CAARAGGMEKLFF.

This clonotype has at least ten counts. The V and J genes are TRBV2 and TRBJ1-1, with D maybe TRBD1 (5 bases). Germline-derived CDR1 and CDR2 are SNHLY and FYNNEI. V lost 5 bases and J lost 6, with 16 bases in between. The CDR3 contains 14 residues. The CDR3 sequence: CASSNGHEGAEAFF. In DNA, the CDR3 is TGTGCCAGCAGTAACGGACACGAGGGTGCTGAAGCTTTCTTT.

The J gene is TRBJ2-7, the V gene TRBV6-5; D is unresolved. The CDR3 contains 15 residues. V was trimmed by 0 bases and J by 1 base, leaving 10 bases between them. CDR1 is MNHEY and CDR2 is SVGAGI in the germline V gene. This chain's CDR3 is CASSYSVWQSYEQYF. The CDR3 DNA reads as TGTGCCAGCAGTTACTCGGTTTGGCAGTCCTACGAGCAGTACTTC.

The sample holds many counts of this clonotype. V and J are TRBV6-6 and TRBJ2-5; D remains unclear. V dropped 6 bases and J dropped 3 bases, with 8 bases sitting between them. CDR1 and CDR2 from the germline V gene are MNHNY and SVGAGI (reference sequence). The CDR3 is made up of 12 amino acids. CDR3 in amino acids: CASSQVEETQYF. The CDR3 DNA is TGTGCCAGCAGCCAAGTGGAAGAGACCCAGTACTTC.